This T cell receptor beta chain was retrieved from a study of beta chain features in type 1 diabetes. About the study: There was similarity between patients and healthy donors in age, gender and cell yields. Sorted cells examined across all samples numbered around 110,000,000.

Without exception, sorted populations had purity beyond 95%. CDR3 length equals 14 residues. From germline, CDR1 is SGHTA and CDR2 FQGTGA. V gave up 1 base and J gave up 1 base, with 4 bases separating them. In the case of this clone: Its specificity is not known.

Study-wide findings and caveats: People with Type 1 diabetes carried modestly yet significantly shorter TCRB CDR3s in all four CD4+ subsets.

The study reverse transcribed the entire isolated RNA, so it sequenced expressed TCRB transcripts. TCRdb's copy holds only in-frame clones and misses some; the assay was immunoSEQ multiplex PCR. The top ten hold roughly 0.12% of the sample, which has 500,000 to 650,000 clones, around an eighth seen once. The sample was naive CD4+ T cells from blood. The V gene is TRBV7-3, the J gene TRBJ2-2; D gene ambiguous. This receptor was identified in a man aged 25 to 40 with type 1 diabetes. The CDR3 DNA sequence: TGTGCCAGCAGCTTAAGCATGAACACCGGGGAGCTGTTTTTT. Protein: CASSLSMNTGELFF.